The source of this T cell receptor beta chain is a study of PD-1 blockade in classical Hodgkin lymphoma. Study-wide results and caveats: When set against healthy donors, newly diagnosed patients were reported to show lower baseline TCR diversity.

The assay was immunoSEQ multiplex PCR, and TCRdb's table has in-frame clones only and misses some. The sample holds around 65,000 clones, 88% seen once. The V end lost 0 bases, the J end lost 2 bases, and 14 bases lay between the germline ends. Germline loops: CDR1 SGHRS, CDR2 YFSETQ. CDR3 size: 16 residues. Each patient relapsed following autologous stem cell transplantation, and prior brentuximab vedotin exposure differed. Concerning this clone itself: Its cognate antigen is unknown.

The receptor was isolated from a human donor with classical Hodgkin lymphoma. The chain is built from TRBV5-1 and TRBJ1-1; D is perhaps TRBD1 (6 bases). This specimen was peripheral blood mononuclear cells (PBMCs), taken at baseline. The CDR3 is CASSLEPQGSNTEAFF. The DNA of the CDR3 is TGCGCCAGCAGCTTGGAACCCCAGGGGTCAAACACTGAAGCTTTCTTT.